The table lists the clone carrying this TCR beta chain with a few counts. As yet, its antigen is unknown. Regarding treatment: 10-day PBMC culture with coronavirus spike peptide pools or control peptides (ViraFEST assay). Gathered ahead of the COVID-19 pandemic (2011-2018) were the CD4+ T cells of the unexposed donor. CD4+ T cells that had been cultured provided DNA sequenced with the Oncomine TCR Beta short-read assay. In TCRdb, the PCR reads were re-called with MiXCR into one record per CDR3 protein. The sample shows about 2,500 distinct CDR3 sequences, 21% of them seen only once. The germline V gene encodes CDR1 MDHEN and CDR2 SYDVKM. Trimming stripped 2 bases from V and 5 bases from J, with 13 bases between. This CDR3 contains 15 residues. These data come from a study of vaccination and CD4 T cells after COVID-19. General study results and limits: Spike mono-reactivity applied to 304 of 307 vaccine-specific clones detected in convalescent patients.

The sequencing input was CD4+ T cells from blood, cultured in vitro. This TCR was sampled from a human donor in good health. This chain links TRBV28 with TRBJ1-5, with D possibly matching TRBD1 (5 bases). This CDR3 is CASSLMAREHQPQHF. DNA of the CDR3: TGTGCCAGCAGTTTAATGGCCAGGGAGCATCAGCCCCAGCATTTT.